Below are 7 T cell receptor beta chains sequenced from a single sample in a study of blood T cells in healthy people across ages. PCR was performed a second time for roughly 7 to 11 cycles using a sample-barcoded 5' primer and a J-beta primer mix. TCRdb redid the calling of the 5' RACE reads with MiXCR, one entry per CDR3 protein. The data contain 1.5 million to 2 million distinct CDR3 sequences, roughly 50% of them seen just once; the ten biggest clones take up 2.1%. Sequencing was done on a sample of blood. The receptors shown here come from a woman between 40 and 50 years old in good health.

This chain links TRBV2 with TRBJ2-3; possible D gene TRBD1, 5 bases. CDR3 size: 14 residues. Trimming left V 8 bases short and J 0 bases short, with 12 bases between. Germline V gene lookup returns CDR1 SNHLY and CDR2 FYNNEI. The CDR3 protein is CASSRTTSTDTQYF. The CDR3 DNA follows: TGTGCCAGCTCCCGGACAACTAGCACAGATACGCAGTATTTT.

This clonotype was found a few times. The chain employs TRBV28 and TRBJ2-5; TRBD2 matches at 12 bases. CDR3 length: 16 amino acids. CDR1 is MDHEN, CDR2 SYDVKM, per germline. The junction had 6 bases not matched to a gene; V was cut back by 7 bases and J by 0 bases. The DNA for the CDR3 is TGTGCCAGCACAACGCTAGCGGGGGGGTACCAAGAGACCCAGTACTTC. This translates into CASTTLAGGYQETQYF.

CDR3 DNA sequence: TGTGCCAGCAGTGATCAGGGGACAGTCTATGGCTACACCTTC. Encoded protein: CASSDQGTVYGYTF. The chain has TRBV6-1 and TRBJ1-2; 7 nucleotides align to TRBD1. The CDR3 is 14 residues long. Germline V lookup: CDR1 MNHNS, CDR2 SASEGT. With V trimmed by 3 bases and J by 4 bases, 5 bases remained unmatched.

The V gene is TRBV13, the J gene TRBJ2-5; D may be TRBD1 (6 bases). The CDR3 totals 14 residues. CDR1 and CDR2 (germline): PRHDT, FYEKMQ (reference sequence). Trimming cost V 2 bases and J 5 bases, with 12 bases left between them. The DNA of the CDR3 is TGTGCCAGCAGCTTAAAGGACAGTTGGGAGACCCAGTACTTC. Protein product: CASSLKDSWETQYF. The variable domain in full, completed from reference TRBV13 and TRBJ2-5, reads AAGVIQSPRHLIKEKRETATLKCYPIPRHDTVYWYQQGPGQDPQFLISFYEKMQSDKGSIPDRFSAQQFSDYHSELNMSSLELGDSALYFCASSLKDSWETQYFGPGTRLLVL.

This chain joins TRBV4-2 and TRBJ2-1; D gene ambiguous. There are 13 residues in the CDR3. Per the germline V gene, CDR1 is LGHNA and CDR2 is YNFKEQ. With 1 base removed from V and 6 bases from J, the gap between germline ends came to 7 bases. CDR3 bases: TGTGCCAGCAGCCAAGTGTCTAGCAATGAGCAGTTCTTC. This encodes CASSQVSSNEQFF.

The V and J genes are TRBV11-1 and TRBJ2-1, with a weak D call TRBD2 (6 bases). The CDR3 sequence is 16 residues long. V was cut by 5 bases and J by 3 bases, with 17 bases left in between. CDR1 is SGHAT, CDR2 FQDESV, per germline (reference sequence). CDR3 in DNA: TGTGCCAGCAGCCCTGCGGGACTGGATCGCTACAATGAGCAGTTCTTC. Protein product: CASSPAGLDRYNEQFF.

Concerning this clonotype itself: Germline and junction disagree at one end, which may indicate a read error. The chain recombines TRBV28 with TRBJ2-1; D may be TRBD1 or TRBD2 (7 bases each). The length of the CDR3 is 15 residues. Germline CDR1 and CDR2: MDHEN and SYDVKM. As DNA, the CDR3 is TGTGTCAGCAGTAAGGGAGGGGGCCCCTACAATGAGCAGTTCTTC. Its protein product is CVSSKGGGPYNEQFF. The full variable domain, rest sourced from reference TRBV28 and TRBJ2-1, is DVKVTQSSRYLVKRTGEKVFLECVQDMDHENMFWYRQDPGLGLRLIYFSYDVKMKEKGDIPEGYSVSREKKERFSLILESASTNQTSMYLCVSSKGGGPYNEQFFGPGTRLTVL.